This T cell receptor (beta chain) is from a study of CD8+ T cells in alopecia areata. Overall study context: Severity scoring for treated patients was based on the percentage of affected scalp area.

Treatment noted: oral pan-JAK inhibitor, 5-10 mg twice daily. Peripheral blood samples and lesional scalp punch biopsies were obtained from alopecia areata patients. V was clipped by 3 bases and J by 2 bases; unmatched bases: 4. This CDR3 has 14 residues. Germline V gene data show CDR1 as WSHSY and CDR2 as SAAADI. The sequencing template was cDNA reverse transcribed from extracted RNA. TCRdb's copy holds only in-frame clones and misses some; the assay was immunoSEQ multiplex PCR. The sample has about 180,000 clones, roughly 50% seen once. The sequenced sample was CD8+ T cells sorted from blood, obtained at week 24, from a patient treated with tofacitinib. The rearrangement links TRBV10-2 to TRBJ2-7, with 7 nucleotides matching TRBD1. The receptor's source is a human donor with alopecia areata. Here the CDR3 reads CASSDRQGPYEQYF. The CDR3, as DNA: TGCGCCAGCAGTGATCGACAGGGCCCCTACGAGCAGTACTTC.